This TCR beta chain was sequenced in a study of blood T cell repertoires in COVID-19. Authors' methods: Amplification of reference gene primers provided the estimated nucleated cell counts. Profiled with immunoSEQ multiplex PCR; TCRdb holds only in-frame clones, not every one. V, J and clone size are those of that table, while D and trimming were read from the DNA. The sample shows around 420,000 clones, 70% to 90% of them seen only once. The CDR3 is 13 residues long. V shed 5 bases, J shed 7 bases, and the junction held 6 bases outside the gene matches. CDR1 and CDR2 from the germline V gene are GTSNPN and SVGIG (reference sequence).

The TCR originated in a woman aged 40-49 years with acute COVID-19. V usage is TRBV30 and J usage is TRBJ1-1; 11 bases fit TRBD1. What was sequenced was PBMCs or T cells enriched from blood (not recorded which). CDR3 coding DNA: TGTGCCTGGGGGACAGGGGGAATTTATGAAGCTTTCTTT. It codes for CAWGTGGIYEAFF.